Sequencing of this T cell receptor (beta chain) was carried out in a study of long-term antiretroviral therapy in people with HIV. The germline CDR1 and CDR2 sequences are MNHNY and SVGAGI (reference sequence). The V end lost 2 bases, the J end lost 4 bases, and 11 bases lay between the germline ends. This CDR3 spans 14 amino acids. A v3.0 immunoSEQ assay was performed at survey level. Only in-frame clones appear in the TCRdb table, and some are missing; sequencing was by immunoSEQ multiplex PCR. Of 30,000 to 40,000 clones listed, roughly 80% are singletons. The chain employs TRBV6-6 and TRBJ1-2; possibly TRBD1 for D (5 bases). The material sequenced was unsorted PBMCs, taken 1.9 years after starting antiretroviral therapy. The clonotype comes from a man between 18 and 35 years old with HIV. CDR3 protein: CASSYNEGTYGYTF. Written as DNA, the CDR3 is TGTGCCAGCAGTTACAACGAGGGGACCTATGGCTACACCTTC.